The 3 T cell receptor beta chains below come from one sample, sequenced in a study of cytomegalovirus exposure and HLA in healthy donors. Use of 60 Vbeta and 13 Jbeta primers characterized the PCR. The method was immunoSEQ multiplex PCR; TCRdb's version includes in-frame clones alone and lacks a portion of them. The profile shows around 150,000 clones, 80% of them singletons. Sequenced material: PBMCs. The receptor source for this set is a man aged 50 to 59 in good health and CMV-seronegative.

The CDR3 protein is CASSLGQINSPLHF. The CDR3 DNA sequence: TGTGCCAGCAGCTTGGGACAGATTAATTCACCCCTCCACTTT. V gene TRBV11-2 combines with J gene TRBJ1-6; 7 bases line up with TRBD1. The CDR3 spans 14 residues. Germline V gene sequence: CDR1 SGHAT, CDR2 FQNNGV. With 3 bases clipped from V and 6 bases from J, the junction kept 2 bases outside the gene matches.

The J gene is TRBJ1-1, the V gene TRBV30, with D hard to call. CDR1 and CDR2 (germline): GTSNPN, SVGIG (reference sequence). V dropped 7 bases and J dropped 7 bases, with 13 bases sitting between them. CDR3 size: 11 residues. DNA of the CDR3: TGTGCCTCTACACTCAGGCGTGAAGCTTTCTTT. It translates to CASTLRREAFF.

This clone has more than one count but fewer than ten. CDR3 nucleotide sequence: TGTGCCAGCAGTGAAGGGGACAGACAGAATGAAAAACTGTTTTTT. As protein: CASSEGDRQNEKLFF. The chain has TRBV2 and TRBJ1-4; 7 bases fit TRBD1. The V and J ends lost 1 base and 5 bases, in that order; junction bases with no gene match: 4. Germline V gene data show CDR1 as SNHLY and CDR2 as FYNNEI. This CDR3 has 15 residues.